These 4 T cell receptor beta chains came from one sample sequenced in a study of identical twins. TCRdb re-analysed the 5' RACE reads in MiXCR, keeping a single row per CDR3 protein. This table holds under 350,000 distinct CDR3 sequences, more than 8% found once. These data are also associated with another study on yellow fever vaccine responses in identical twins.

The source material was CD8+ T cells sorted from blood. The origin of the receptors is a woman younger than 35 in good health.

This clonotype turned up a few times. This sequence joins TRBV5-1 and TRBJ1-1; weak D call: TRBD1 (5 bases). CDR3 length: 16 residues. Germline lookup yields CDR1 SGHRS and CDR2 YFSETQ. The V and J ends lost 1 base and 6 bases respectively, with 19 bases between them. CDR3 sequence reads: CASSLSVGGERAEAFF. The CDR3 region has the DNA TGCGCCAGCAGCTTGTCAGTCGGAGGGGAGAGGGCTGAAGCTTTCTTT.

The chain recombines TRBV30 with TRBJ2-5; 10 bases are a match to TRBD1. The CDR3 is made up of 18 amino acids. Looked up from germline, CDR1 is GTSNPN and CDR2 is SVGIG (reference sequence). With V trimmed by 3 bases and J by 3 bases, 16 bases remained unmatched. CDR3 in DNA: TGTGCCTGGAGGGCCGGGGACAGGGGCCCTTACTGGAAAGAGACCCAGTACTTC. This translates into CAWRAGDRGPYWKETQYF.

This rearrangement joins TRBV20-1 to TRBJ2-2; D is perhaps TRBD2 (6 bases). The CDR3 is 15 residues long. V was cut by 5 bases and J by 1 base, with 14 bases left in between. Germline CDR1 reads DFQATT; CDR2 reads SNEGSKA (reference sequence). In DNA form, the CDR3 reads TGCAGTGCTCGACTAGACCGTTTGAACACCGGGGAGCTGTTTTTT. The encoded protein is CSARLDRLNTGELFF.

V and J are TRBV28 and TRBJ1-5; the D is unclear. The germline gives CDR1 MDHEN, CDR2 SYDVKM. This CDR3 has 13 amino acids. The V end lost 6 bases, the J end lost 3 bases, and 9 bases lay between the germline ends. For the CDR3, the DNA is TGTGCCAGCAGCTTAGGCTACAATCAGCCCCAGCATTTT. The encoded protein is CASSLGYNQPQHF. Variable domain in full (rest from reference TRBV28 and TRBJ1-5): DVKVTQSSRYLVKRTGEKVFLECVQDMDHENMFWYRQDPGLGLRLIYFSYDVKMKEKGDIPEGYSVSREKKERFSLILESASTNQTSMYLCASSLGYNQPQHFGDGTRLSIL.